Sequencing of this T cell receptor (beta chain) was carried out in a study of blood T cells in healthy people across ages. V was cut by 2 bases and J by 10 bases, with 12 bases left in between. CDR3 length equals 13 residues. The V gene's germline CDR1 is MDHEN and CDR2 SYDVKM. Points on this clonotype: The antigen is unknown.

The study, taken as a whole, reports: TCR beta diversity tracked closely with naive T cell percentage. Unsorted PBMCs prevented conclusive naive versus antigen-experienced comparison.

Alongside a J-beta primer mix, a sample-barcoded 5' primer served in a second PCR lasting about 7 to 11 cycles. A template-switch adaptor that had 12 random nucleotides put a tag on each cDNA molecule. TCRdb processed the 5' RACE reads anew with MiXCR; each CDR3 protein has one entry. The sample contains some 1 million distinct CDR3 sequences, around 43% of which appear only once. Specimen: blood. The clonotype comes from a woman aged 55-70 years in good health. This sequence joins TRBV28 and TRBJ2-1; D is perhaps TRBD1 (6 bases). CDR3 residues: CASSLQQGNEQFF. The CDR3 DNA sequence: TGTGCCAGCAGTTTACAACAGGGCAACGAGCAGTTCTTC. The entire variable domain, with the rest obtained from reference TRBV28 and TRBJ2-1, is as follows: DVKVTQSSRYLVKRTGEKVFLECVQDMDHENMFWYRQDPGLGLRLIYFSYDVKMKEKGDIPEGYSVSREKKERFSLILESASTNQTSMYLCASSLQQGNEQFFGPGTRLTVL.